This is a list of T cell receptor beta chains from one sample in a study of control samples from healthy donors and cancer patients. Profiled with immunoSEQ multiplex PCR; TCRdb holds only in-frame clones, not every one. The sample has 130,000 to 150,000 clones; more than 85% are singletons. Sequenced material: blood. The receptors come from a man in his thirties or forties in good health. Each CDR3 is given with its conserved first and last residue. A D gene is named only where the DNA matches it firmly. Clone size appears in some rows only: once, few, many, or a class for an expanded clone.

clone_size	v_call	d_call	j_call	cdr3_nt	cdr3_aa
NA	TRBV15	NA	TRBJ1-5	TGTGCCACCAGCAGAGGGGGGAACAATCAGCCCCAGCATTTT	CATSRGGNNQPQHF
NA	TRBV18	TRBD1	TRBJ2-7	TGTGCCAGCTCACCCCCGGGACAGGCGTATTACGAGCAGTACTTC	CASSPPGQAYYEQYF
NA	TRBV5-1	TRBD1	TRBJ1-2	TGCGCCAGCAGCCCACCGGGACAGGCCCCATCACTCTCCTATGGCTACACCTTC	CASSPPGQAPSLSYGYTF
NA	TRBV7-2	NA	TRBJ1-1	TGTGCCAGCAGCCCCGGACGGAACACTGAAGCTTTCTTT	CASSPGRNTEAFF
NA	TRBV9	TRBD2	TRBJ2-7	TGTGCCAGCAGCCTAAGCTCGACTAGCGGGGGGGCCGGGTACGAGCAGTACTTC	CASSLSSTSGGAGYEQYF
NA	TRBV5-4	TRBD2	TRBJ2-3	TGTGCCAGCAGCCACCTTATTAGCGGGGAGGGAGCAGATACGCAGTATTTT	CASSHLISGEGADTQYF
few	TRBV15	NA	TRBJ2-7	TGTGCCACCAGCGCGATAGGACAGGCGGGGGAGTACTTC	CATSAIGQAGEYF
NA	TRBV1	NA	TRBJ1-1	TGCACCAGCAGCCAAAAAACAAGGACGGGAATGAACACTGAAGCTTTCTTT	CTSSQKTRTGMNTEAFF
NA	TRBV19	TRBD1	TRBJ1-2	TGTGCCAGTAGTGATATGGGACAGGGCCCCCCGGGCTACACCTTC	CASSDMGQGPPGYTF
once	TRBV12-2	NA	TRBJ2-1	TGTGCAAGTCGCTTAGCATTCTTTAGCGGGCCTTCCTACAATGAGCAGTTCTTC	CASRLAFFSGPSYNEQFF
NA	TRBV3-1/TRBV3-2	NA	TRBJ1-4	TGTGCCAGCAGCCAACTACAGGTTAATGAAAAACTGTTTTTT	CASSQLQVNEKLFF
NA	TRBV2	NA	TRBJ1-2	TGTGCCAGCAGTGAAAGGACAGTTTGGGATGGCTACACCTTC	CASSERTVWDGYTF
NA	TRBV3-1/TRBV3-2	NA	TRBJ2-1	TGTGCCAGCAGCCTCCCGAATGAGCAGTTCTTC	CASSLPNEQFF
NA	TRBV15	NA	TRBJ2-7	TGTGCCACTCAGGCGGGGGCGATATCCTACGAGCAGTACTTC	CATQAGAISYEQYF
NA	TRBV7-9	NA	TRBJ2-3	TGTGCCAGCAGCCATGGGGACCGCCCTACAGATACGCAGTATTTT	CASSHGDRPTDTQYF
NA	TRBV6-1	NA	TRBJ2-1	TGTGCCAGCAGTGGAAAGGACGCACGCTCCTACAATGAGCAGTTCTTC	CASSGKDARSYNEQFF
NA	TRBV27	NA	TRBJ1-1	TGTGCCAGCAGCCCAGACAGGCATTGGGTGGCTTTCTTT	CASSPDRHWVAFF
NA	TRBV28	TRBD1	TRBJ1-6	TGTGCCAGCAGTTTTATGAGGACAGGGGTTTCACCCCTCCACTTT	CASSFMRTGVSPLHF
NA	TRBV24-1	NA	TRBJ1-1	TGTGCCACCAGAAAGGGGAGACAGAGCACTGAAGCTTTCTTT	CATRKGRQSTEAFF
NA	TRBV14	NA	TRBJ2-2	TGTGCCAGCAGTAAGGGGTTAACCGGGGAGCTGTTTTTT	CASSKGLTGELFF
NA	TRBV19	NA	TRBJ1-4	TGTGCCAGTAGCAGTCTCACAAGTGCAACTAATGAAAAACTGTTTTTT	CASSSLTSATNEKLFF
NA	TRBV5-6	NA	TRBJ2-3	TGTGCCAGCAGCTTGGGGCCTAGCGGCACAGATACGCAGTATTTT	CASSLGPSGTDTQYF
NA	TRBV19	NA	TRBJ2-5	TGTGCCAGTAGTATAGTGAGCGGAGGGTACCAGTACTTC	CASSIVSGGYQYF
NA	TRBV29-1	NA	TRBJ1-2	TGCAGCGTTGAAGCAAGGACGGTCTATGGCTACACCTTC	CSVEARTVYGYTF
NA	TRBV10-2	NA	TRBJ1-6	TGCGCCAGCAGAGTACTAGGGACCGACAATAATTCACCCCTCCACTTT	CASRVLGTDNNSPLHF
NA	TRBV5-1	NA	TRBJ1-6	TGCGCCAGCAGCTTGCCCTTGATGGATTCACCCCTCCACTTT	CASSLPLMDSPLHF
NA	TRBV30	NA	TRBJ2-3	TGTGCCTGGAAGCGGTGGGGGCCTGGAGATACGCAGTATTTT	CAWKRWGPGDTQYF
NA	TRBV6-1	TRBD2	TRBJ2-1	TGTGCCAGCAGTGAAGGGTTGGGACTAGCGGGGGGGACGAAGCAGTTCTTC	CASSEGLGLAGGTKQFF
NA	TRBV30	TRBD2	TRBJ2-1	TGTGCCTGGAGTGAGACTAGCCGTGAGCAGTTCTTC	CAWSETSREQFF
NA	TRBV5-4	NA	TRBJ1-1	TGTGCCAGCAGCTTGACAGGGTGGACTGAAGCTTTCTTT	CASSLTGWTEAFF
NA	TRBV14	NA	TRBJ2-2	TGTGCCAGCAGCCTTCCAGCGACCGGGGAGCTGTTTTTT	CASSLPATGELFF
NA	TRBV19	TRBD1	TRBJ1-5	TGTGCCAGTACCTCAGGGGGACAGCCCCAGCATTTT	CASTSGGQPQHF
NA	TRBV10-2	TRBD1	TRBJ1-4	TGCGCCAGCAGGGACAGGGGGCGCGTTGAAAAACTGTTTTTT	CASRDRGRVEKLFF
NA	TRBV7-2	TRBD2	TRBJ2-7	TGTGCCAGCAGCCCCCAACTAGCGGCCTACGAGCAGTACTTC	CASSPQLAAYEQYF
NA	TRBV27	NA	TRBJ2-1	TGTGCCAGCAGTCCGCAGGGAGATGAGCAGTTCTTC	CASSPQGDEQFF
NA	TRBV2	NA	TRBJ1-4	TGTGCCAGCAGTGGGTGGGGGGGTGAAAAACTGTTTTTT	CASSGWGGEKLFF
NA	TRBV10-3	NA	TRBJ2-3	TGTGCCATCACCCAGGGAGAAGTAGGGTACACAGATACGCAGTATTTT	CAITQGEVGYTDTQYF
NA	TRBV3-1/TRBV3-2	NA	TRBJ2-3	TGTGCCAGCAGCCCGTCCTCCGGACTCCCCACAGATACGCAGTATTTT	CASSPSSGLPTDTQYF
NA	TRBV6-5	NA	TRBJ1-6	TGTGCCAGCTTGCGGCAGGGGATGAATTCACCCCTCCACTTT	CASLRQGMNSPLHF
NA	TRBV10-1	NA	TRBJ1-6	TGCGCCAGCAGTGTGGCAGGCCCCAAACCCCTCCACTTT	CASSVAGPKPLHF
once	TRBV20-1	TRBD1	TRBJ1-2	TGCAGTGCTAGTTCCGGGACAGGGAATAGGAACTATGGCTACACCTTC	CSASSGTGNRNYGYTF
NA	TRBV6-7	NA	TRBJ2-7	TGTGCCAGCAGTTACTCGAGTCCTTACTACGAGCAGTACTTC	CASSYSSPYYEQYF
NA	TRBV4-1	NA	TRBJ2-7	TGCGCCAGCAGCCAAGATTGGGCCGATGGTGGGAGCTCCTACGAGCAGTACTTC	CASSQDWADGGSSYEQYF
NA	TRBV4-1	TRBD1	TRBJ1-2	TGCGCCAGCAGCCAAGTTGGGACAGGGGACTATGGCTACATCTTC	CASSQVGTGDYGYIF
NA	TRBV18	TRBD1	TRBJ1-1	TGTGCCAGCTCCCTGGACAGGGGAACCACTGAAGCTTTCTTT	CASSLDRGTTEAFF
NA	TRBV10-2	NA	TRBJ1-1	TGCGCCAGCAGTGGAATGACGGTGAACACTGAAGCTTTCTTT	CASSGMTVNTEAFF
few	TRBV6-1	NA	TRBJ2-7	TGTGCCAGCAGTGAAGGTGGAAACTACGAGCAGTACTTC	CASSEGGNYEQYF
NA	TRBV30	TRBD1	TRBJ1-2	TGTGCCTGGAGGGACAGGGCCTATGGCTACACCTTC	CAWRDRAYGYTF
NA	TRBV6-6	NA	TRBJ1-1	TGTGCCAGCAGTCCCACTATATTGACACCCCTGAACACTGAAGCTTTCTTT	CASSPTILTPLNTEAFF
once	TRBV3-1/TRBV3-2	NA	TRBJ1-1	TGTGCCAGCAGCCAAGATCCGAGACAGAGCAAGAACACTGAAGCTTTCTTT	CASSQDPRQSKNTEAFF